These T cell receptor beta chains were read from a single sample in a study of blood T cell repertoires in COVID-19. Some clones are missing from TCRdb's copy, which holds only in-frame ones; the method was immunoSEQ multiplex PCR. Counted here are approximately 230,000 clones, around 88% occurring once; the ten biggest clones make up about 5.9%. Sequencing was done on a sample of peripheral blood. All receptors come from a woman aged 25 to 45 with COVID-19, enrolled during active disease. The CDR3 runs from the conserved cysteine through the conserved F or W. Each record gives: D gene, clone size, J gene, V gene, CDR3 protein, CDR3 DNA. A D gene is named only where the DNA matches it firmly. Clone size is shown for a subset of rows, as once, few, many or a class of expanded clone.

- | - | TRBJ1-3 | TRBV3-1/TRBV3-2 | CASSSPSSGNTIYF | TGTGCCAGCAGCTCCCCCAGTTCTGGAAACACCATATATTTT
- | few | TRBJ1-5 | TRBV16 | CASSQRYRESDSNQPQHF | TGTGCCAGCAGCCAACGATACAGGGAATCGGATAGCAATCAGCCCCAGCATTTT
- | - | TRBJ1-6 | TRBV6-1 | CASSEATGGNSPLHF | TGTGCCAGCAGTGAAGCAACGGGAGGGAATTCACCCCTCCACTTT
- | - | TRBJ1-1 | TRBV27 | CASSSSGVQGEAFF | TGTGCCAGCAGTTCCTCCGGTGTACAGGGTGAAGCTTTCTTT
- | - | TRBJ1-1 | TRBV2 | CATAYNTEAFF | TGTGCCACCGCCTACAACACTGAAGCTTTCTTT
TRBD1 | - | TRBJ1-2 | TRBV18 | CASSPQHSDRGHGYTF | TGTGCCAGCTCACCACAACACTCGGACAGGGGGCACGGCTACACCTTC
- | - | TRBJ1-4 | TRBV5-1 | CASREGAGTTNEKLFF | TGCGCCAGCAGGGAAGGGGCCGGTACAACTAATGAAAAACTGTTTTTT
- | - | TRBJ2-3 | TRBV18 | CASSPDYTDTQYF | TGTGCCAGCTCACCGGACTACACAGATACGCAGTATTTT
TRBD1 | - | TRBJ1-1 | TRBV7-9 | CASSPRTRQGRTEAFF | TGTGCCAGCAGCCCCCGAACCCGACAGGGGAGGACTGAAGCTTTCTTT
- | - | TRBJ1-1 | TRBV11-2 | CASRSNTEAFF | TGTGCCAGCAGGAGTAACACTGAAGCTTTCTTT
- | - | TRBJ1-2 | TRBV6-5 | CASSPRSPGRYGYTF | TGTGCCAGCAGCCCCCGGAGCCCCGGGAGGTATGGCTACACCTTC
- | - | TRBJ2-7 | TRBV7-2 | CASSLAIPGSYEQYF | TGTGCCAGCAGCTTAGCGATCCCAGGTTCCTACGAGCAGTACTTC
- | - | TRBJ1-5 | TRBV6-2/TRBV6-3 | CASSYSEENQPQHF | TGTGCCAGCAGTTACTCCGAGGAGAATCAGCCCCAGCATTTT
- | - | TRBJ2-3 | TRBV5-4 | CASSPGVRGPRDTQYF | TGTGCCAGCAGCCCTGGGGTGCGGGGGCCTCGAGATACGCAGTATTTT
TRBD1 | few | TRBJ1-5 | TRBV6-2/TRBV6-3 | CASSVTGAYQPQHF | TGTGCCAGCAGCGTAACAGGGGCCTATCAGCCCCAGCATTTT
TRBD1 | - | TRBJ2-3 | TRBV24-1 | CATSEPQGATDTQYF | TGTGCCACCAGTGAACCCCAGGGGGCAACCGATACGCAGTATTTT
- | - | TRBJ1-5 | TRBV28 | CASSTLRRLSNQPQHF | TGTGCCAGCAGTACCCTCCGCCGGTTAAGCAATCAGCCCCAGCATTTT
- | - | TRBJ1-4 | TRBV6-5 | CARGRGGLNEKLFF | TGTGCCAGGGGGAGGGGCGGACTTAATGAAAAACTGTTTTTT
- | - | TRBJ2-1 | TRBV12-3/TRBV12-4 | CASTRRTYNEQFF | TGTGCCAGCACCAGGAGGACGTACAATGAGCAGTTCTTC
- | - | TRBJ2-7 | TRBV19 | CASSPHRDRGGEQYF | TGTGCCAGTAGTCCACACCGTGACAGAGGCGGCGAGCAGTACTTC
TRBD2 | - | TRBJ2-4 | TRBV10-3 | CAIRDLTSGQKPSIQYF | TGTGCCATCAGAGATCTGACTAGCGGGCAGAAACCAAGCATTCAGTACTTC
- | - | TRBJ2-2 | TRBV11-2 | CASSLDRAGNTGELFF | TGTGCCAGCAGCTTAGATCGCGCCGGGAACACCGGGGAGCTGTTTTTT
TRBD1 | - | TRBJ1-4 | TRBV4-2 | CASSPIGQGSEKLFF | TGTGCCAGCAGCCCCATAGGACAGGGAAGTGAAAAACTGTTTTTT
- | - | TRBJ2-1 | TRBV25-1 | CASSPTGFLQFF | TGTGCCAGCAGTCCAACGGGGTTTCTCCAGTTCTTC